Below, 12 T cell receptor beta chains from the same sample are listed, as sequenced in a study of OX40 agonist ivuxolimab in advanced cancers. The table came from immunoSEQ multiplex PCR; TCRdb's copy has only in-frame clones and leaves some out. Altogether over 70,000 clones are present, around nine tenths being singletons, with the ten largest covering about 1.5%. The material was CD4+ or CD8+ T cells sorted from blood, obtained in a trial of the OX40 agonist ivuxolimab. Receptors originate from an adult with an advanced solid tumor such as melanoma, head and neck, liver or kidney cancer.

This rearrangement joins TRBV19 to TRBJ2-7, with TRBD2 matching over 8 bases. The J segment lost 7 bases and the V segment lost 4 bases, leaving 9 bases of the junction unmatched. Per the germline V gene, CDR1 is LNHDA and CDR2 is SQIVND (reference sequence). The CDR3 is 14 residues long. The chain's CDR3 is CASSTGTRGVEQYF. CDR3 sequence (DNA): TGTGCCAGTAGTACCGGGACTAGGGGAGTAGAGCAGTACTTC. Drawing the rest from reference TRBV19 and TRBJ2-7, the complete variable domain is DGGITQSPKYLFRKEGQNVTLSCEQNLNHDAMYWYRQDPGQGLRLIYYSQIVNDFQKGDIAEGYSVSREKKESFPLTVTSAQKNPTAFYLCASSTGTRGVEQYFGPGTRLTVT.

This clone has a handful of counts. The chain employs TRBV4-1 and TRBJ1-1, with a tentative D call TRBD1 (5 bases). V gave up 3 bases and J gave up 1 base, with 9 bases separating them. The CDR3 consists of 14 residues. The V gene's germline CDR1 is MGHRA and CDR2 YSYEKL. The DNA of the CDR3 is TGCGCCAGCAGCCAGGGACTCTCGAACACTGAAGCTTTCTTT. Translating gives CASSQGLSNTEAFF.

This clone was seen only once. Other DNA sequences from this sample encode an identical CDR3 as well. V gene TRBV7-2 combines with J gene TRBJ2-5; TRBD2 is a possible D gene (7 bases). The CDR3 runs 15 residues. With 2 bases removed from V and 5 bases from J, the gap between germline ends came to 15 bases. CDR1 is SGHTA and CDR2 is FQGNSA in the germline V gene. This CDR3 reads CASSLLGGLGETQYF. As DNA, the CDR3 is TGTGCCAGCAGCTTACTGGGGGGGCTCGGGGAGACCCAGTACTTC.

Written as DNA, the CDR3 is TGCAGCGTTGAAGTGAGGACCTACGAGCAGTACTTC. Translating it yields CSVEVRTYEQYF. The chain carries TRBV29-1 and TRBJ2-7; the D is unclear. The germline CDR1 and CDR2 sequences are SQVTM and ANQGSEA. This CDR3 has 12 amino acids. The V end was cut by 1 base, the J end by 2 bases, with 6 bases between.

This rearrangement joins TRBV2 to TRBJ2-5, with 9 bases fitting TRBD2. V gave up 8 bases and J gave up 1 base; unmatched junction bases: 5. This CDR3 has 14 residues. Per the germline V gene, CDR1 is SNHLY and CDR2 is FYNNEI. Here the CDR3 DNA reads TGTGCCAGCGGTAGCGGGGGCCCCCAAGAGACCCAGTACTTC. This codes for CASGSGGPQETQYF.

The V gene is TRBV19, the J gene TRBJ2-7; perhaps D is TRBD1 or TRBD2 (5 bases each). Germline-derived CDR1 and CDR2 are LNHDA and SQIVND (reference sequence). CDR3 length: 14 amino acids. The ends were cut back, 1 base at V and 6 bases at J, with 13 bases in the middle. DNA for the CDR3: TGTGCCAGTAGTATAGTCGCAGGGACCGCCGAGCAGTACTTC. Amino acids: CASSIVAGTAEQYF.

This clone was observed once. The rearrangement links TRBV18 to TRBJ1-1; D gene ambiguous. This CDR3 is built from 13 residues. Germline loops: CDR1 KGHSH, CDR2 LQKENI. Trimming pared 6 bases from V and 1 base from J, leaving 9 bases between. The CDR3: CASSPERNTEAFF. The CDR3 coding sequence is TGTGCCAGCTCCCCAGAGCGGAACACTGAAGCTTTCTTT.

CDR3 bases: TGTGCCAGCTCACCAGGGACTAGCGGGGGGCCTCAAGAGACCCAGTACTTC. It yields the protein CASSPGTSGGPQETQYF. The V call is TRBV18, the J call TRBJ2-5, with 15 positions matching TRBD2. From germline, CDR1 is KGHSH and CDR2 LQKENI. V lost 2 bases to trimming and J lost 2 bases; unmatched junction nucleotides: 3. CDR3 size: 17 residues.

This rearrangement joins TRBV5-4 to TRBJ2-7, with 7 nucleotides matching TRBD2. This CDR3 contains 16 residues. Germline CDR1 and CDR2: SGHNT and YYREEE (reference sequence). The V gene end was trimmed by 0 bases and the J gene end by 2 bases; junction bases not matched to a gene: 8. This CDR3 reads CASSLAGLAVAYEQYF. Written as DNA, the CDR3 is TGTGCCAGCAGCTTGGCCGGCCTAGCGGTAGCCTACGAGCAGTACTTC. Complete variable domain (other parts from reference TRBV5-4 and TRBJ2-7): ETGVTQSPTHLIKTRGQQVTLRCSSQSGHNTVSWYQQALGQGPQFIFQYYREEENGRGNFPPRFSGLQFPNYSSELNVNALELDDSALYLCASSLAGLAVAYEQYFGPGTRLTVT.

V and J are TRBV2 and TRBJ2-5, with TRBD2 identical over 7 bases. The CDR3 contains 15 residues. Trimming took 6 bases from V and 5 from J; bases not matched to a gene: 12. Germline V gene data show CDR1 as SNHLY and CDR2 as FYNNEI. CDR3 in amino acids: CASSSEFGGRETQYF. The CDR3, as DNA: TGTGCCAGCAGCAGCGAATTCGGGGGGAGGGAGACCCAGTACTTC. The complete variable domain, with remaining parts taken from reference TRBV2 and TRBJ2-5, reads EPEVTQTPSHQVTQMGQEVILRCVPISNHLYFYWYRQILGQKVEFLVSFYNNEISEKSEIFDDQFSVERPDGSNFTLKIRSTKLEDSAMYFCASSSEFGGRETQYFGPGTRLLVL.

This clone has more than one count but fewer than ten. This chain connects TRBV2 to TRBJ1-1, with 8 bases fitting TRBD1. Trimming at V came to 5 bases and at J to 4 bases, leaving 6 bases not matched to a gene. From germline, CDR1 is SNHLY and CDR2 FYNNEI. The CDR3 extends over 14 amino acids. DNA of the CDR3: TGTGCCAGCAGTTACAGGGGGATGGGCACTGAAGCTTTCTTT. This gives the protein CASSYRGMGTEAFF.

The chain employs TRBV7-9 and TRBJ1-1; D might be TRBD1 (5 bases). This CDR3 has 13 amino acids. CDR1 is SEHNR, CDR2 FQNEAQ, per germline (reference sequence). V was clipped by 5 bases and J by 1 base, with 8 bases between them. CDR3 loop: CASSRGANTEAFF. CDR3 nucleotide sequence: TGTGCCAGCAGCCGAGGGGCGAACACTGAAGCTTTCTTT.